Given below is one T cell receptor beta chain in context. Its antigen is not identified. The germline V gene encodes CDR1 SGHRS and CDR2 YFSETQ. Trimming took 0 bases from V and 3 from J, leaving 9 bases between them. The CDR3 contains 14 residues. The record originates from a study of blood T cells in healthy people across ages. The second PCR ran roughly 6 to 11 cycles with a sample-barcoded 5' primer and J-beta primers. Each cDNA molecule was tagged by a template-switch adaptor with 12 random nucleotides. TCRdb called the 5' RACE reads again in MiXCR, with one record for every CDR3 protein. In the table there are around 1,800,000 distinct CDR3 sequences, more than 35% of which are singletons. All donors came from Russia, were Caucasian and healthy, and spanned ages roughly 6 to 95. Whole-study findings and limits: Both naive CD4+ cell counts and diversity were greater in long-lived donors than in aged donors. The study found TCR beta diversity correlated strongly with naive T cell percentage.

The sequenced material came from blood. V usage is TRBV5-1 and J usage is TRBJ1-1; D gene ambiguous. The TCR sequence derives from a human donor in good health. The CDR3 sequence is CASSLVTRYTEAFF. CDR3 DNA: TGCGCCAGCAGCTTGGTTACCAGGTACACTGAAGCTTTCTTT.